Listed below are T cell receptor beta chains from one sample, sequenced in a study of response to subunit inactivated influenza vaccine. Via MiXCR, TCRdb re-called the RT-PCR reads, giving one row per CDR3 protein. This table has 560,000 or so distinct CDR3 sequences, approximately 7.7% appearing once. The sample consisted of PBMCs from blood, taken 23 to 25 months after vaccination. The receptors derive from a man aged 45-69 years who received an inactivated influenza vaccine. CDR3s include the opening cysteine and the closing phenylalanine or tryptophan. Each record gives: V gene, J gene, CDR3 protein.

v_gene: TRBV7-9; j_gene: TRBJ1-1; CDR3aa: CASSLGRTATMNTESFF
v_gene: TRBV6-1; j_gene: TRBJ2-1; CDR3aa: CASIRNRAQVLSYNEQFF
v_gene: TRBV29-1; j_gene: TRBJ2-3; CDR3aa: CSVVRGHTDTQYF
v_gene: TRBV20-1; j_gene: TRBJ2-2; CDR3aa: CSATGGGNGELFF
v_gene: TRBV20-1; j_gene: TRBJ2-5; CDR3aa: CSARNTGQQETQYF
v_gene: TRBV12-3/TRBV12-4; j_gene: TRBJ2-5; CDR3aa: CASSRREAVETQYF
v_gene: TRBV6-2/TRBV6-3; j_gene: TRBJ2-3; CDR3aa: CASNPNLGGVADTQYF
v_gene: TRBV12-3/TRBV12-4; j_gene: TRBJ2-7; CDR3aa: CASSTSGGEQYF
v_gene: TRBV7-2; j_gene: TRBJ2-2; CDR3aa: CASSPEEIRELFF
v_gene: TRBV7-9; j_gene: TRBJ2-5; CDR3aa: CASSLVGSVTQYF
v_gene: TRBV5-5; j_gene: TRBJ2-7; CDR3aa: CASSRTGGINEQYF
v_gene: TRBV28; j_gene: TRBJ2-1; CDR3aa: CASSPNESDKQADEQFF
v_gene: TRBV29-1; j_gene: TRBJ2-2; CDR3aa: CSVEDRASGNTGELFF
v_gene: TRBV12-3/TRBV12-4; j_gene: TRBJ1-5; CDR3aa: CASSFDRDQPQHF
v_gene: TRBV5-1; j_gene: TRBJ2-1; CDR3aa: CASSYLAANNEQFF
v_gene: TRBV5-1; j_gene: TRBJ2-1; CDR3aa: CASSLGQGGGEQFF
v_gene: TRBV5-1; j_gene: TRBJ2-3; CDR3aa: CASSLPRDRATDTQYF
v_gene: TRBV4-2; j_gene: TRBJ2-5; CDR3aa: CASSQDGTAGETQYF
v_gene: TRBV7-2; j_gene: TRBJ2-2; CDR3aa: CASSIQPSGGAGELFF
v_gene: TRBV6-5; j_gene: TRBJ2-3; CDR3aa: CASSYRGSESDTQYF
v_gene: TRBV5-5; j_gene: TRBJ1-5; CDR3aa: CASSLVGLAQPQHF
v_gene: TRBV5-1; j_gene: TRBJ2-3; CDR3aa: CASGPLPAGLTDTQYF
v_gene: TRBV2; j_gene: TRBJ2-5; CDR3aa: CASSEGLAETQYF
v_gene: TRBV6-1; j_gene: TRBJ2-7; CDR3aa: CASSPLRRVSYEQYF
v_gene: TRBV7-2; j_gene: TRBJ1-2; CDR3aa: CASSYTPYGYTF
v_gene: TRBV9; j_gene: TRBJ1-1; CDR3aa: CASSPSSGNTEAFF
v_gene: TRBV20-1; j_gene: TRBJ2-7; CDR3aa: CSARAWDTNSYEQYF
v_gene: TRBV20-1; j_gene: TRBJ2-7; CDR3aa: CSAHGRGTTYEQYF
v_gene: TRBV27; j_gene: TRBJ2-2; CDR3aa: CASSFSVFTGELFF
v_gene: TRBV18; j_gene: TRBJ1-1; CDR3aa: CASSPTSEARTEAFF
v_gene: TRBV10-3; j_gene: TRBJ2-3; CDR3aa: CAITEPGLASDTQYF
v_gene: TRBV20-1; j_gene: TRBJ1-5; CDR3aa: CSARDPGDPQPQHF
v_gene: TRBV6-2/TRBV6-3; j_gene: TRBJ1-1; CDR3aa: CASSYGAGHGVTEAFF
v_gene: TRBV9; j_gene: TRBJ2-1; CDR3aa: CASSVFNEQFF
v_gene: TRBV9; j_gene: TRBJ2-2; CDR3aa: CASSVVVAGVTGELFF
v_gene: TRBV20-1; j_gene: TRBJ1-2; CDR3aa: CSARKPLADYGYTF
v_gene: TRBV20-1; j_gene: TRBJ2-1; CDR3aa: CSARVRLAGGDNEQFF
v_gene: TRBV6-5; j_gene: TRBJ2-1; CDR3aa: CASSSPGGGLGNEQFF